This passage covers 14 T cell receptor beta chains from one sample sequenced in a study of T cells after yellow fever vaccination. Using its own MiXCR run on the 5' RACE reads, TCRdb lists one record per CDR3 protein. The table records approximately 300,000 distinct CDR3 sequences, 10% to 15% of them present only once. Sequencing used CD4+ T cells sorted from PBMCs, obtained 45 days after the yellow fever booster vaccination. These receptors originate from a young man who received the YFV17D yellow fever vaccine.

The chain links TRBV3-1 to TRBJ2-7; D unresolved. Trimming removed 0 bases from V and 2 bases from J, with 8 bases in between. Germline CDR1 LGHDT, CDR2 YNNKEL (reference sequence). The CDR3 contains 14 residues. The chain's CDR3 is CASSQEAVTYEQYF. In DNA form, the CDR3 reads TGTGCCAGCAGCCAAGAGGCAGTTACCTACGAGCAGTACTTC.

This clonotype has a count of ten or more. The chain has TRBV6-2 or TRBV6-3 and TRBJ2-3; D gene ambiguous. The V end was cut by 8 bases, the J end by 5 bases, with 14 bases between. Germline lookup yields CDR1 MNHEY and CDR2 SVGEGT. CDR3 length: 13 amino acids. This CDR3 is CASADTRLDTQYF. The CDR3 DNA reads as TGTGCCAGCGCTGATACCCGGCTAGATACGCAGTATTTT.

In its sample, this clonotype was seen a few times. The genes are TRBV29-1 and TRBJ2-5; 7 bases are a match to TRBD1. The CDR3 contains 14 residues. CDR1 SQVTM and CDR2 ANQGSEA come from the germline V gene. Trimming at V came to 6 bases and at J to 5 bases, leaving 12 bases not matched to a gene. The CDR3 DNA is TGCAGCGTCTATACCGGGACAGCGATGGAGACCCAGTACTTC. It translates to CSVYTGTAMETQYF.

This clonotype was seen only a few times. The CDR3 loop is CASRPPYTQGTDTQYF. The CDR3 bases are TGCGCCAGCAGACCCCCCTATACACAGGGCACAGATACGCAGTATTTT. This chain links TRBV10-2 with TRBJ2-3; D possibly corresponds to TRBD1 (5 bases). The V end lost 6 bases, the J end lost 1 base, and 17 bases lay between the germline ends. Per the germline V gene, CDR1 is WSHSY and CDR2 is SAAADI. The CDR3 length is 16 residues.

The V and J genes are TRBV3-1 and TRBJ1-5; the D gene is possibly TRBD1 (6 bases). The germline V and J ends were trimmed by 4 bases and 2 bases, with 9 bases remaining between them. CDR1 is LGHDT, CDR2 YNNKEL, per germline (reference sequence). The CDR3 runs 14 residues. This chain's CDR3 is CASSLGHGNQPQHF. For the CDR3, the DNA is TGTGCCAGCAGCCTGGGACACGGCAATCAGCCCCAGCATTTT.

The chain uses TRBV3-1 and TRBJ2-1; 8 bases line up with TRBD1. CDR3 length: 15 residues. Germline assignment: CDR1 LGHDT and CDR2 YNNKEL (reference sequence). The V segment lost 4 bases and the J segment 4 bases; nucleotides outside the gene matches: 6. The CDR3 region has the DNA TGTGCCAGCAGCCCCAGCAGGGGGCCATACAATGAGCAGTTCTTC. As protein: CASSPSRGPYNEQFF.

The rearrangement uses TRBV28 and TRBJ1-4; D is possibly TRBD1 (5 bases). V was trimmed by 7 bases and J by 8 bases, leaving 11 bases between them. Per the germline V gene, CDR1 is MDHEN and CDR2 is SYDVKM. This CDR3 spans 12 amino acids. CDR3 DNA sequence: TGTGCCAGCACCATCGGGGCGGAAAAACTGTTTTTT. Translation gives CASTIGAEKLFF.

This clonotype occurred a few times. This CDR3 is CASSLSRGTDTQYF. CDR3 in DNA: TGTGCCAGCAGCTTAAGCCGCGGAACAGATACGCAGTATTTT. The chain recombines TRBV7-3 with TRBJ2-3, with D uncertain. Germline lookup yields CDR1 SGHTA and CDR2 FQGTGA. The ends were cut back, 1 base at V and 3 bases at J, with 8 bases in the middle. CDR3 length: 14 residues.

CDR3 sequence (DNA): TGTGCCAGCAGCTTAAGCGTCCAGCACAGAGATACGCAGTATTTT. Its protein is CASSLSVQHRDTQYF. V gene TRBV7-2 combines with J gene TRBJ2-3, with D uncertain. The CDR3 runs to 15 residues. V gave up 2 bases and J gave up 5 bases, with 14 bases separating them. The germline gives CDR1 SGHTA, CDR2 FQGNSA.

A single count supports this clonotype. The CDR3 bases are TGTGCCAGCAGCCGTCTTAAAGGCCGCTCTGGAAACACCATATATTTT. Protein product: CASSRLKGRSGNTIYF. J is TRBJ1-3 and V is TRBV11-2; D not resolved. This CDR3 region has 16 residues. The germline gives CDR1 SGHAT, CDR2 FQNNGV. V lost 5 bases and J lost 0, with 14 bases in between.

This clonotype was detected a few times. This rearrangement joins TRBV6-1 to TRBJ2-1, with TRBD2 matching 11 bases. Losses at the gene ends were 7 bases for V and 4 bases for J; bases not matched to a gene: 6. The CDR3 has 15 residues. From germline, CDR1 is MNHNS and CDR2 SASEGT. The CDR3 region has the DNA TGTGCCAGCAAGATGACTAGCGGGGCATACAATGAGCAGTTCTTC. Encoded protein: CASKMTSGAYNEQFF.

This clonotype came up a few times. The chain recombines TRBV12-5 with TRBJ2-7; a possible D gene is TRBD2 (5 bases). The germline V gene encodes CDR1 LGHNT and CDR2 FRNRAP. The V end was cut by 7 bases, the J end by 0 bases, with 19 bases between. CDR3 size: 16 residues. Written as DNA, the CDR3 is TGTGCTAGTGTCCGGTACGGGGTTCACAGCTCCTACGAGCAGTACTTC. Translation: CASVRYGVHSSYEQYF.

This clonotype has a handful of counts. The CDR3 DNA is TGCAGTGCTAGACGGGTGGGAGTACGCAATGAGCAGTTCTTC. Its protein is CSARRVGVRNEQFF. The chain links TRBV20-1 to TRBJ2-1; a possible D gene is TRBD2 (5 bases). Trimming shortened V by 2 bases and J by 6 bases, and 14 bases separated the two germline ends. Per germline, CDR1 DFQATT and CDR2 SNEGSKA (reference sequence). The length of the CDR3 is 14 residues.

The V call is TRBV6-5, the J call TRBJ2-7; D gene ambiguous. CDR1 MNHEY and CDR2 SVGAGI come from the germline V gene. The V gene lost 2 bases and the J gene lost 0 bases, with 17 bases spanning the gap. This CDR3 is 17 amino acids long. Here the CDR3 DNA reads TGTGCCAGCAGTTACAAATTCAGCACCCCCACCTCCTACGAGCAGTACTTC. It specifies CASSYKFSTPTSYEQYF.